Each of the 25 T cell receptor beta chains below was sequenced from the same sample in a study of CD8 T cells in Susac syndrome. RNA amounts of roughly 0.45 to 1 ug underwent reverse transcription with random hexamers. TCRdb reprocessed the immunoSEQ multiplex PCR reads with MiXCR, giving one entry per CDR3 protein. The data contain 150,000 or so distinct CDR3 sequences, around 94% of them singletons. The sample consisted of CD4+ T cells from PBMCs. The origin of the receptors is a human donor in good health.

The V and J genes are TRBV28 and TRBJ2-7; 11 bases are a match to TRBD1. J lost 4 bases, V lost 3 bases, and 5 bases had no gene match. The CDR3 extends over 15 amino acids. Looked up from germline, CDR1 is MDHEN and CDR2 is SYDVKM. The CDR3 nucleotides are TGTGCCAGCAGTTTCACTGGGACAGGGGGTTACGAGCAGTACTTC. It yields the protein CASSFTGTGGYEQYF. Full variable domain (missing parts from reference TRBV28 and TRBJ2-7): DVKVTQSSRYLVKRTGEKVFLECVQDMDHENMFWYRQDPGLGLRLIYFSYDVKMKEKGDIPEGYSVSREKKERFSLILESASTNQTSMYLCASSFTGTGGYEQYFGPGTRLTVT.

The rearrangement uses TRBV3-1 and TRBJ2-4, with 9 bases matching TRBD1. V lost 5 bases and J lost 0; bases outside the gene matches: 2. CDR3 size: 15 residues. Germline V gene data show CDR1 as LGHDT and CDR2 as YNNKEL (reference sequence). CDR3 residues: CASSGTGIAKNIQYF. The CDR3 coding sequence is TGTGCCAGCAGCGGGACAGGGATAGCCAAAAACATTCAGTACTTC.

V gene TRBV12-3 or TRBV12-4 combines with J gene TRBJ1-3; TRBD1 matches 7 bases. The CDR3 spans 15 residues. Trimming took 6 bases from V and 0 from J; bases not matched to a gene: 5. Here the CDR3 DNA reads TGTGCCAGCAGCAAAGACAGGGTCTCTGGAAACACCATATATTTT. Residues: CASSKDRVSGNTIYF.

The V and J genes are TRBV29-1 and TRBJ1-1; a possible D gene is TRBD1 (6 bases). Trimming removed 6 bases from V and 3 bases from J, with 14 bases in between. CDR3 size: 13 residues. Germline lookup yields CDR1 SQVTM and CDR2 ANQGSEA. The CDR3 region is CSVAGSGDTEAFF. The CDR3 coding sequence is TGCAGCGTCGCTGGGTCAGGGGACACTGAAGCTTTCTTT.

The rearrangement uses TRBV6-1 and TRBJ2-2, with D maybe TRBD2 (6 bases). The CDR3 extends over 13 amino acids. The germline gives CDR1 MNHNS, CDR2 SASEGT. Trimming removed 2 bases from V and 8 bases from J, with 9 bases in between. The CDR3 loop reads CASSEYGGGELFF. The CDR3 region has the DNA TGTGCCAGCAGTGAATACGGAGGGGGGGAGCTGTTTTTT.

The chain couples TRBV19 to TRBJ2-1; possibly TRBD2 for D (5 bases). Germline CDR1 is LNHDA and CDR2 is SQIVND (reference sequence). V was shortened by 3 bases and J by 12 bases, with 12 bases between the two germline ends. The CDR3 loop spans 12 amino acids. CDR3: CASSMGEWGQFF. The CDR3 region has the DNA TGTGCCAGTAGTATGGGAGAGTGGGGGCAGTTCTTC.

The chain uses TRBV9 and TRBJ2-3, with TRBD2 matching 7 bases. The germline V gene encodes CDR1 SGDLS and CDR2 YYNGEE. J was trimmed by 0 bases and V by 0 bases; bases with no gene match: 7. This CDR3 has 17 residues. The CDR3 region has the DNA TGTGCCAGCAGCGTAGCCCCTAGCGGAACTAGCACAGATACGCAGTATTTT. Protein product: CASSVAPSGTSTDTQYF.

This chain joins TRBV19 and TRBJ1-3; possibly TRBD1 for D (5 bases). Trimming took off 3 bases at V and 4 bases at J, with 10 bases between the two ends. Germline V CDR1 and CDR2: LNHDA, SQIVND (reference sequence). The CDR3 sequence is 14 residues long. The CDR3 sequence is CASSIPAGGNTIYF. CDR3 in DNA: TGTGCCAGTAGTATTCCGGCAGGGGGAAACACCATATATTTT.

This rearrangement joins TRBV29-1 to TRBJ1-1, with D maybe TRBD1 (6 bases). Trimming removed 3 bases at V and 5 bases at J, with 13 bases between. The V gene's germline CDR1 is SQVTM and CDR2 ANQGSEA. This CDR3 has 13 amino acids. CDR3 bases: TGCAGCGTTGATTCCCAGGGGAGGACTGAAGCTTTCTTT. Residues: CSVDSQGRTEAFF.

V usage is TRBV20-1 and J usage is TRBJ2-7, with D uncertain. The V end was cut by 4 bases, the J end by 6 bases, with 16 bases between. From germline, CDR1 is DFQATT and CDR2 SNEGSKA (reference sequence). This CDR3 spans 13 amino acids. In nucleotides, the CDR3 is TGCAGTGCTACGAAAGGGCAGGTTGGCGAGCAGTACTTC. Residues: CSATKGQVGEQYF.

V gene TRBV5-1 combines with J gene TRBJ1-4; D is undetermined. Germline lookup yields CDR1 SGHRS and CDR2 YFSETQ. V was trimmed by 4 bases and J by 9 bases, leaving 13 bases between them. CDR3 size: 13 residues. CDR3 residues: CASSPGPGKKLFF. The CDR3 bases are TGCGCCAGCAGCCCAGGACCGGGGAAAAAACTGTTTTTT.

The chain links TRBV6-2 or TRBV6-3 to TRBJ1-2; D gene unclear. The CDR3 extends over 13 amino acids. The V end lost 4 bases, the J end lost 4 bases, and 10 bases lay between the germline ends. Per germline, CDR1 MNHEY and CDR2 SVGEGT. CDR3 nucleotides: TGTGCCAGCAGTTCACAAAACAGCTATGGCTACACCTTC. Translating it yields CASSSQNSYGYTF.

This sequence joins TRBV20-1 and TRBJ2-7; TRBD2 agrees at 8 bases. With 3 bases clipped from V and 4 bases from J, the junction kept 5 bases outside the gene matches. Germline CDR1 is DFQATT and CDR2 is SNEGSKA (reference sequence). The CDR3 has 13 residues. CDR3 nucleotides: TGCAGTGCTAGCTCTGCGGGGGGTTACGAGCAGTACTTC. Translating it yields CSASSAGGYEQYF.

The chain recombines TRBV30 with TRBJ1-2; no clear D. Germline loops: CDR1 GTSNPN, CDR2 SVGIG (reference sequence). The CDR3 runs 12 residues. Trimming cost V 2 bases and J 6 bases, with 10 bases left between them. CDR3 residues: CAWSLSGHGYTF. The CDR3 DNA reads TGTGCCTGGAGTTTATCGGGCCATGGCTACACCTTC.

CDR3: CASSQGADREVKNTQYF. The DNA of the CDR3 is TGTGCCAGCAGCCAAGGGGCGGACAGGGAAGTCAAAAATACGCAGTATTTT. J is TRBJ2-3 and V is TRBV3-1, with 8 positions matching TRBD1. Per the germline V gene, CDR1 is LGHDT and CDR2 is YNNKEL (reference sequence). The CDR3 has 17 residues. V was pared by 1 base and J by 7 bases, with 13 bases of the junction left unmatched.

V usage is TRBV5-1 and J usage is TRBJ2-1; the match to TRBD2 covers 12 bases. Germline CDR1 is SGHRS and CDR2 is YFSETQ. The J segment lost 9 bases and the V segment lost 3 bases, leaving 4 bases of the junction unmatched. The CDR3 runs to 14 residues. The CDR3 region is CASSSSGGAAEQFF. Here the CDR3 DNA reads TGCGCCAGCAGCTCTAGCGGGGGGGCCGCTGAGCAGTTCTTC.

The CDR3 DNA follows: TGTGCCAGCAGCTTAGGCGGGACAGGGGGTCAAACCTATGGCTACACCTTC. It specifies CASSLGGTGGQTYGYTF. The rearrangement uses TRBV7-9 and TRBJ1-2; 11 bases are a match to TRBD1. CDR1 and CDR2 (germline): SEHNR, FQNEAQ (reference sequence). V lost 1 base to trimming and J lost 4 bases; unmatched junction nucleotides: 8. The CDR3 is 17 amino acids.

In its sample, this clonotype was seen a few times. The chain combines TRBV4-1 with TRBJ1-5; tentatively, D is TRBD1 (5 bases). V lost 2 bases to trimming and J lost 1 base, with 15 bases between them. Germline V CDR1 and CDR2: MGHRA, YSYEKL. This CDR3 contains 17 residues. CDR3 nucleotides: TGCGCCAGCAGCCAACACAATTTCCGGGACAGCAATCAGCCCCAGCATTTT. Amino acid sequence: CASSQHNFRDSNQPQHF.

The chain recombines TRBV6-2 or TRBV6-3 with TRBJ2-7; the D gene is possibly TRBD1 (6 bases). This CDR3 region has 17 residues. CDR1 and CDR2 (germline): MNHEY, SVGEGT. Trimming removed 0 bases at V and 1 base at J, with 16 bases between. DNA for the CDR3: TGTGCCAGCAGTTACTCCCAAGACAGGTACTTTTCCTACGAGCAGTACTTC. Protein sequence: CASSYSQDRYFSYEQYF.

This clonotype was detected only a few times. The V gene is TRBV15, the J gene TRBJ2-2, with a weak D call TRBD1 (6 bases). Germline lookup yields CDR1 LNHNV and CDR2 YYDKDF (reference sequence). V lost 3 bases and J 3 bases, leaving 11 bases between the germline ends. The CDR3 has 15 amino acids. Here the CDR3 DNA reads TGTGCCACCAGCAGGGACAGAGAGTACACCGGGGAGCTGTTTTTT. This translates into CATSRDREYTGELFF.

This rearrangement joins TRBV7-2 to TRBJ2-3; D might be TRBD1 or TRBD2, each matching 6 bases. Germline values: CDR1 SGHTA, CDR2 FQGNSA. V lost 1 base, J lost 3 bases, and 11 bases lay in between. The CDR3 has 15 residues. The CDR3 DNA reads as TGTGCCAGCAGCTTAGTTGGGGGGACAACAGATACGCAGTATTTT. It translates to CASSLVGGTTDTQYF.

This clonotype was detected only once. In nucleotides, the CDR3 is TGTGCCAGCAGTTACAGGGAAGGGAGCTATGGCTACACCTTC. It encodes CASSYREGSYGYTF. V and J are TRBV12-3 or TRBV12-4 and TRBJ1-2; tentatively, D is TRBD1 (6 bases). The CDR3 has 14 residues. V was trimmed by 4 bases and J by 4 bases, leaving 13 bases between them.

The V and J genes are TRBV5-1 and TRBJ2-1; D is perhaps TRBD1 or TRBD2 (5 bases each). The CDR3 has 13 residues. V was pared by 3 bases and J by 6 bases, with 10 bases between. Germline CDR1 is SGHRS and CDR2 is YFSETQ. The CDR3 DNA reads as TGCGCCAGCAGCTACGGGGCCGTCAATGAGCAGTTCTTC. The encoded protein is CASSYGAVNEQFF.

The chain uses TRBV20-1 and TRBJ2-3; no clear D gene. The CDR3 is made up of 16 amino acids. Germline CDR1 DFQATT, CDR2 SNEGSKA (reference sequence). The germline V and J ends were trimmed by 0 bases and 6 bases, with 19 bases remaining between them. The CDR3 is CSARDSGSPSPDTQYF. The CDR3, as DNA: TGCAGTGCTAGAGATTCCGGTAGCCCCTCTCCCGATACGCAGTATTTT.

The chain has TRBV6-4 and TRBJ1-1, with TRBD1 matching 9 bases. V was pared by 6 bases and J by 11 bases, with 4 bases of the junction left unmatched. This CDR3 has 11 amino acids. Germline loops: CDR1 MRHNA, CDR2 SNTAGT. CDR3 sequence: CASRQGARAFF. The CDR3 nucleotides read TGTGCCAGCAGACAGGGGGCGCGGGCTTTCTTT.